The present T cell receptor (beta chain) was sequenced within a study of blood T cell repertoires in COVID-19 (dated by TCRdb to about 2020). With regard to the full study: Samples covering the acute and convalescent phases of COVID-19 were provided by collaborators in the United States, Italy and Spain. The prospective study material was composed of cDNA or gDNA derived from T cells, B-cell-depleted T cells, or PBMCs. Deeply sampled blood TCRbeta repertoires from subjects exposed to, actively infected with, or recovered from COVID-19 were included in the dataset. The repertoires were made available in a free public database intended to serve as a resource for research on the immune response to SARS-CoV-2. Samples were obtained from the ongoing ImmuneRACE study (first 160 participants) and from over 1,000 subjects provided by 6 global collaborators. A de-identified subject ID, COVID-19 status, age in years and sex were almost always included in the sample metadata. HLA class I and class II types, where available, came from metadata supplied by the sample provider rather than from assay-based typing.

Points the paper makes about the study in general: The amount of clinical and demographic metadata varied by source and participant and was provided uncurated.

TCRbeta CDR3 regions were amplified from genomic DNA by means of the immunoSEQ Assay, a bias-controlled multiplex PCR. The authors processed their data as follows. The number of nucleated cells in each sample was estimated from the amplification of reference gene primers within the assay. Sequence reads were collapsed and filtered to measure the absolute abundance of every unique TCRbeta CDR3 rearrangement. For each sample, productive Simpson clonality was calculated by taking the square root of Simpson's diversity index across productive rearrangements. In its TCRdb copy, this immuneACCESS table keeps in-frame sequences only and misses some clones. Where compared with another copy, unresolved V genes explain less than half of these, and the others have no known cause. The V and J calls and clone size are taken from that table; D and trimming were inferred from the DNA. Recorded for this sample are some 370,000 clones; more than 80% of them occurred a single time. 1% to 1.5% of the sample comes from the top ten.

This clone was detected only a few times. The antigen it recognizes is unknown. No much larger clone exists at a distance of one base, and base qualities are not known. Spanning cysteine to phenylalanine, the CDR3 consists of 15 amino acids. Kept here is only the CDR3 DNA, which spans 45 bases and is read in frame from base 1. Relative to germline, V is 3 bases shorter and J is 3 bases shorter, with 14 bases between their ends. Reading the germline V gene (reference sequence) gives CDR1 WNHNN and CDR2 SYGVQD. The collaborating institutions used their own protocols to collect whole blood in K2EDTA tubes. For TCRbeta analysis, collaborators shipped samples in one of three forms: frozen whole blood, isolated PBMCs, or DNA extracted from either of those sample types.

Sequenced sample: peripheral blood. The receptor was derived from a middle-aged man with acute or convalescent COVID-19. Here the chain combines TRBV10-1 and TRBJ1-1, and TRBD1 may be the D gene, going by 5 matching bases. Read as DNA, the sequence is TGCGCCAGCAGTGAAGGCAGGGAAATCGACACTGAAGCTTTCTTT. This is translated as CASSEGREIDTEAFF.